The 6 T cell receptor beta chains reported below all come from one sample, sequenced in a study of T cell responses to AZD1222 COVID-19 vaccine. The method was immunoSEQ multiplex PCR; TCRdb's version includes in-frame clones alone and lacks a portion of them. Of 75,000 to 95,000 clones listed, around nine tenths are singletons. The material was peripheral blood, obtained on day 0 of AZD1222 vaccination. The receptors were gathered from an adult in good health.

The rearrangement links TRBV28 to TRBJ2-7; D call uncertain. Germline V lookup: CDR1 MDHEN, CDR2 SYDVKM. The CDR3 extends over 14 amino acids. V shed 8 bases and J shed 1 base, with 15 bases lying between them. CDR3 in amino acids: CASVPGAISYEQYF. For the CDR3, the DNA is TGTGCCAGCGTTCCCGGTGCCATTTCCTACGAGCAGTACTTC.

The J gene is TRBJ2-1, the V gene TRBV7-9; the match to TRBD2 covers 8 bases. The V segment lost 4 bases and the J segment 7 bases; nucleotides outside the gene matches: 9. Germline V gives CDR1 SEHNR, CDR2 FQNEAQ (reference sequence). The CDR3 totals 15 residues. CDR3 amino acids: CASSSGLDGMNEQFF. The CDR3 nucleotides are TGTGCCAGCAGCTCGGGACTAGACGGCATGAATGAGCAGTTCTTC.

The rearrangement joins TRBV5-1 to TRBJ2-6; D is unclear. The CDR3 is made up of 15 amino acids. V lost 1 base and J lost 7, with 12 bases in between. Germline V CDR1 and CDR2: SGHRS, YFSETQ. The CDR3 coding sequence is TGCGCCAGCAGCTTGTCCCCTCTTTTAGCCAACGTCCTGACTTTC. As protein: CASSLSPLLANVLTF.

This rearrangement joins TRBV23-1 to TRBJ2-5; 14 bases line up with TRBD2. TRBV23-1 is filed as an ORF, its function uncertain. V shed 2 bases and J 5 bases; nucleotides not matched to a gene: 16. This CDR3 has 20 amino acids. The CDR3 DNA is TGCGCCAGCAGTCAAACACGGGGACTAGCGGGAGTTGAGGCGGTCGAGACCCAGTACTTC. Protein product: CASSQTRGLAGVEAVETQYF.

This sequence joins TRBV7-2 and TRBJ1-2; TRBD1 aligns across 12 bases. The V gene end was trimmed by 7 bases and the J gene end by 8 bases; junction bases not matched to a gene: 11. This CDR3 is 15 amino acids long. Looked up from germline, CDR1 is SGHTA and CDR2 is FQGNSA. The CDR3 is CASISIGTGGLGYTF. The CDR3 nucleotides are TGTGCCAGCATCTCCATCGGGACAGGGGGCTTGGGCTACACCTTC.

The chain couples TRBV9 to TRBJ1-1; D unresolved. V shed 5 bases and J shed 3 bases, with 17 bases lying between them. The CDR3 consists of 15 residues. The V gene's germline CDR1 is SGDLS and CDR2 YYNGEE. For the CDR3, the DNA is TGTGCCAGCAGTGCAGAAGACGGGGTCGACACTGAAGCTTTCTTT. Its protein product is CASSAEDGVDTEAFF.